These 15 T cell receptor beta chains came from one sample sequenced in a study of radiation and T cells in renal cell carcinoma. TCRdb's copy holds only in-frame clones and misses some; the assay was immunoSEQ multiplex PCR. The sample lists approximately 100,000 clones, about 88% occurring once. Time point defined: baseline pretreatment blood. Treatment of the sample: 15 Gy SBRT to primary tumor, nephrectomy 4 weeks later. This sample comprised blood, obtained from a patient whose treatment included radiotherapy and nephrectomy. These receptor sequences come from a man aged 50 to 60 with renal cell carcinoma.

This chain joins TRBV13 and TRBJ2-3; D assignment may be TRBD1 or TRBD2 (6 bases each). The CDR3 length is 17 residues. The germline V gene has CDR1 PRHDT and CDR2 FYEKMQ (reference sequence). Trimming pared 2 bases from V and 4 bases from J, leaving 19 bases between. In DNA, the CDR3 is TGTGCCAGCAGCTTACTGGGGGGCTCTGGTCAGGCAGATACGCAGTATTTT. Protein product: CASSLLGGSGQADTQYF.

The chain is built from TRBV19 and TRBJ2-6, with D possibly being TRBD2 (6 bases). The germline V gene encodes CDR1 LNHDA and CDR2 SQIVND (reference sequence). V shed 7 bases and J shed 4 bases, with 14 bases lying between them. This CDR3 spans 15 amino acids. This CDR3 is CASTPRGAGANVLTF. As DNA, the CDR3 is TGTGCCAGTACCCCTCGCGGGGCGGGGGCCAACGTCCTGACTTTC.

The chain's CDR3 is CASSVVGQGVTDTQYF. The CDR3 nucleotides read TGTGCCAGCAGCGTAGTGGGACAGGGGGTAACAGATACGCAGTATTTT. J is TRBJ2-3 and V is TRBV9, with 11 bases that match TRBD1. Trimming removed 0 bases from V and 3 bases from J; junction bases left unmatched: 3. This CDR3 region has 16 residues. Looked up from germline, CDR1 is SGDLS and CDR2 is YYNGEE.

This rearrangement joins TRBV11-2 to TRBJ1-1; D is ambiguous. CDR1 is SGHAT and CDR2 is FQNNGV in the germline V gene. V lost 3 bases to trimming and J lost 0 bases, with 8 bases between them. This CDR3 is 14 amino acids long. CDR3 sequence: CASSFGRLNTEAFF. The CDR3 DNA reads as TGTGCCAGCAGCTTCGGACGGCTGAACACTGAAGCTTTCTTT.

The chain carries TRBV4-3 and TRBJ2-7, with 9 bases matching TRBD1. The CDR3 sequence is 15 residues long. Germline values: CDR1 LGHNA, CDR2 YSLEER. Unmatched junction bases numbered 7, after V lost 0 bases and J lost 7 bases. The CDR3 DNA sequence: TGCGCCAGCAGCCAAGATCTCGGACAGGGGAGGGAGCAGTACTTC. Its translation is CASSQDLGQGREQYF.

V is TRBV7-9 and J is TRBJ2-7, with 9 bases that match TRBD1. With 5 bases clipped from V and 5 bases from J, the junction kept 10 bases outside the gene matches. The length of the CDR3 is 15 residues. Germline lookup yields CDR1 SEHNR and CDR2 FQNEAQ (reference sequence). CDR3 DNA sequence: TGTGCCAGCAGCCACCGGGACAGGGCTGCCCACGAGCAGTACTTC. This translates into CASSHRDRAAHEQYF.

The chain combines TRBV6-1 with TRBJ2-3; D is undetermined. Germline lookup yields CDR1 MNHNS and CDR2 SASEGT. The CDR3 runs 13 residues. V gave up 1 base and J gave up 4 bases, with 6 bases separating them. For the CDR3, the DNA is TGTGCCAGCAGTGAAGATATCCCAGATACGCAGTATTTT. This sequence encodes CASSEDIPDTQYF.

V usage is TRBV7-2 and J usage is TRBJ1-2; 7 bases agree with TRBD1. Per germline, CDR1 SGHTA and CDR2 FQGNSA. This CDR3 has 15 residues. J lost 7 bases, V lost 5 bases, and 13 bases had no gene match. The DNA for the CDR3 is TGTGCCAGCAGCCCGCGTGATAGGGGGCGTTTTGGCTACACCTTC. Translated, it gives CASSPRDRGRFGYTF.

The chain joins TRBV28 to TRBJ1-2; 7 bases are a match to TRBD1. The CDR3 has 18 amino acids. Germline CDR1 reads MDHEN; CDR2 reads SYDVKM. Unmatched junction bases numbered 13, after V lost 3 bases and J lost 0 bases. In nucleotides, the CDR3 is TGTGCCAGCAGTTTGGGGGATCACAGGGGACAGCCTAACTATGGCTACACCTTC. Protein sequence: CASSLGDHRGQPNYGYTF.

This clone is a singleton in its sample. The CDR3 loop is CASSQDPWSSGRGETQYF. The CDR3 bases are TGTGCCAGCAGCCAAGATCCTTGGAGTAGCGGGAGAGGAGAGACCCAGTACTTC. The V call is TRBV4-2, the J call TRBJ2-5; 9 bases are a match to TRBD2. Germline V lookup: CDR1 LGHNA, CDR2 YNFKEQ. The J segment lost 4 bases and the V segment lost 0 bases, leaving 12 bases of the junction unmatched. The CDR3 has 18 amino acids.

This chain joins TRBV10-1 and TRBJ2-7; the D call may be TRBD1 or TRBD2 (5 bases each). CDR1 is WNHNN and CDR2 is SYGVQD in the germline V gene (reference sequence). The CDR3 consists of 13 residues. V was cut by 0 bases and J by 6 bases, with 9 bases left in between. The CDR3 region has the DNA TGCGCCAGCAGTGAGTCGGGGACGGGCGAGCAGTACTTC. Protein product: CASSESGTGEQYF.

The chain recombines TRBV7-3 with TRBJ1-5; perhaps TRBD1 as D (6 bases). The V and J ends lost 6 bases and 2 bases respectively, with 14 bases between them. CDR1 and CDR2 (germline): SGHTA, FQGTGA. There are 15 residues in the CDR3. CDR3 residues: CASRARGSGNQPQHF. DNA for the CDR3: TGTGCCAGCAGAGCCAGGGGAAGTGGCAATCAGCCCCAGCATTTT.

This chain joins TRBV27 and TRBJ2-1; 7 nucleotides align to TRBD2. This CDR3 has 15 amino acids. J lost 0 bases, V lost 3 bases, and 2 bases had no gene match. Germline CDR1 and CDR2: MNHEY and SMNVEV (reference sequence). In nucleotides, the CDR3 is TGTGCCAGCAGTTTCCCTAGCGGCTCCTACAATGAGCAGTTCTTC. This encodes CASSFPSGSYNEQFF.

This rearrangement joins TRBV13 to TRBJ1-2, with no clear D. V shed 2 bases and J shed 7 bases, with 11 bases lying between them. The CDR3 consists of 13 residues. Per germline, CDR1 PRHDT and CDR2 FYEKMQ (reference sequence). The CDR3 sequence is CASSLRQSPGYTF. The DNA of the CDR3 is TGTGCCAGCAGCTTAAGGCAAAGCCCTGGCTACACCTTC.

V gene TRBV15 combines with J gene TRBJ1-2, with D unresolved. The CDR3 has 13 residues. Germline V gene data show CDR1 as LNHNV and CDR2 as YYDKDF (reference sequence). With 0 bases removed from V and 5 bases from J, the gap between germline ends came to 7 bases. The CDR3 DNA sequence: TGTGCCACCAGCAGAGATCAGGCGTATGGCTACACCTTC. It codes for CATSRDQAYGYTF.